A selection of T cell receptor beta chains follows, all from one sample in a study of T cells in Graves' hyperthyroidism and ophthalmopathy. In TCRdb, the multiplex PCR reads were re-called with MiXCR into one record per CDR3 protein. The data hold around 700,000 distinct CDR3 sequences, with around a third observed a single time. Sequencing input: blood. Receptors were obtained from a woman between 40 and 55 years old with Graves' hyperthyroidism. Both conserved end residues are part of each CDR3. Not all rows give a size; the values are once, few, many and, for expanded clones, a class.

cdr3_aa | v_call | clone_size
CSAPDDRGLDEQYF | TRBV20-1 | NA
CASSLVGSDRASNYGYTF | TRBV7-2 | few
CASSNHGSNQPQHF | TRBV28 | NA
CASSYSTGSGTEAFF | TRBV10-1 | NA
CASSYGQPPEQYF | TRBV6-5 | few
CASGSWTGRGTEAFF | TRBV7-9 | NA
CSARMAETVNTEAFF | TRBV20-1 | NA
CASSYSSSVNYGYTF | TRBV6-6 | many
CAISEPSGPYSYEQYF | TRBV10-3 | many
CASTETGTNCGYTF | TRBV6-6 | NA
CASSGLSYGYTF | TRBV9 | NA
CATSESTGALSLVQYF | TRBV24-1 | many
CAGSRHPGQGSYEQYF | TRBV19 | NA
CASTGQGASGGYTF | TRBV12-3/TRBV12-4 | few